This T cell receptor beta chain derives from a study of OX40 agonist ivuxolimab in advanced cancers. Study overall: Every 2 weeks, ivuxolimab was infused into the patients intravenously at between 0.01 and 10 mg/kg. Dose-escalation patients had hepatocellular carcinoma, melanoma, renal cell or head and neck cancer. Study-level points and caveats: Among T cells, CD8+ cells averaged more expanded clones than CD4+ cells.

TCRdb's table, derived via immunoSEQ multiplex PCR, lists solely in-frame clones and lacks some. The data show approximately 70,000 clones, with 90% to 95% seen just once and around 6.3% held by the top ten. In germline, CDR1 is SQVTM, CDR2 ANQGSEA. The CDR3 has 17 amino acids. V was clipped by 1 base and J by 8 bases; unmatched bases: 17. With respect to this clone: Its antigen is as yet unknown.

At baseline, cycle 4 day 1, and cycle 7 day 1, blood was sampled. The origin of this receptor is an adult with an advanced solid tumor such as melanoma, head and neck, liver or kidney cancer. This rearrangement joins TRBV29-1 to TRBJ2-5; TRBD2 matches at 9 bases. Material: CD4+ or CD8+ T cells sorted from blood, obtained in a trial of the OX40 agonist ivuxolimab. The CDR3 region is CSVEVDSGGPLIVTQYF. The CDR3 DNA sequence: TGCAGCGTTGAAGTTGATAGCGGGGGCCCCTTAATCGTCACCCAGTACTTC.